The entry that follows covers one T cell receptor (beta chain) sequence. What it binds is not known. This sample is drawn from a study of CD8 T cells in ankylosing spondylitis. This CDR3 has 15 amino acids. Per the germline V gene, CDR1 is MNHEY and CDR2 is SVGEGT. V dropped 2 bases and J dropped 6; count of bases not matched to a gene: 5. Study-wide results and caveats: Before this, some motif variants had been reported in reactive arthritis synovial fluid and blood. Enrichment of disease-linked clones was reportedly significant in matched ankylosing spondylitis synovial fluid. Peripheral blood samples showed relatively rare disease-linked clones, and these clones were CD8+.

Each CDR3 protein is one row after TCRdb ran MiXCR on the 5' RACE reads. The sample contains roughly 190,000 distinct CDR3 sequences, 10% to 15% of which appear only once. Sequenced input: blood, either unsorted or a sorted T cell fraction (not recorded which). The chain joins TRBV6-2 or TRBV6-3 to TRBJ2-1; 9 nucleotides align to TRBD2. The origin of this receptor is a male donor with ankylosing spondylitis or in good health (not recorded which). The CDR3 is CASSYGRGGLNEQFF. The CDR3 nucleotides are TGTGCCAGCAGTTACGGGCGGGGGGGCCTCAATGAGCAGTTCTTC.